The 23 T cell receptor beta chains below all came from one sample that was sequenced in a study of regulatory T cells in long-lasting Graves disease (dated by TCRdb to the early 2020s). The protocol used for the library was multiplex PCR. Instrument used: Illumina HiSeq 4000. iRepertoire HTBI primers and Arm-PCR amplification of CDR3 regions were used to construct TCR beta libraries. The raw public data were reprocessed by TCRdb itself: fastp quality trimming at Q25, MiXCR clonotype calling, in-frame beta chains only. Each CDR3 protein gets just one entry, which takes the most common genes and DNA from the rows behind it. The sample has about 470,000 distinct CDR3 sequences on record, more than 12% of them singletons. The ten top clones hold approximately 15% of the sample. The time point label, as the study defines it: newly diagnosed GD, antithyroid drugs for less than 3 months. For both TCR sequencing and RNA sequencing, RNA was extracted from PBMCs in TRIzol.

The same sample was also studied in work on T cells in Graves' hyperthyroidism and ophthalmopathy.

Sequencing used peripheral blood mononuclear cells (PBMCs), obtained at new diagnosis, from a patient treated with antithyroid drugs. The receptors derive from a woman aged 30 to 39 with Graves disease. Donor details come from another sample of the same person, matched by shared clones.

This clonotype was counted many times. V is TRBV5-1 and J is TRBJ1-1; the match to TRBD1 covers 9 bases. CDR3 length: 16 amino acids. Germline CDR1 is SGHRS and CDR2 is YFSETQ. J gave up 5 bases and V 5 bases, and 13 bases lay outside the gene matches. CDR3 DNA: TGCGCCAGCAGAACCCGGGACAGGGTTATGGTTACTGAAGCTTTCTTT. It is translated as CASRTRDRVMVTEAFF.

This clonotype has a handful of counts. The chain combines TRBV20-1 with TRBJ2-7, with 8 bases matching TRBD1. The CDR3 totals 14 residues. Germline loops: CDR1 DFQATT, CDR2 SNEGSKA (reference sequence). J was trimmed by 6 bases and V by 6 bases; bases with no gene match: 13. In DNA, the CDR3 is TGCAGTGCACTTTCCGACAGGGGAAGGGGCGAGCAGTACTTC. Encoded protein: CSALSDRGRGEQYF.

This clonotype was seen ten or more times. The V gene is TRBV6-2 or TRBV6-3, the J gene TRBJ2-7, with a weak D call TRBD1 (6 bases). The germline V gene encodes CDR1 MNHEY and CDR2 SVGEGT. V dropped 2 bases and J dropped 10 bases, with 12 bases sitting between them. CDR3 length: 12 amino acids. This chain's CDR3 is CASSYLEGGQYF. The CDR3 DNA sequence: TGTGCCAGCAGTTACCTAGAAGGGGGACAGTACTTC.

This clonotype was counted many times. V gene TRBV6-1 combines with J gene TRBJ1-1, with D tentatively TRBD1 (5 bases). The germline V gene has CDR1 MNHNS and CDR2 SASEGT. V was clipped by 8 bases and J by 8 bases, with 21 bases between them. The CDR3 sequence is 14 residues long. Here the CDR3 reads CASSRDPTHKEAFF. DNA for the CDR3: TGTGCCAGCTCGAGGGACCCCACCCACAAAGAAGCTTTCTTT.

This clonotype was seen ten or more times. CDR3 loop: CASSGGTLADTEAFF. Here the CDR3 DNA reads TGTGCCAGCAGTGGCGGGACCCTTGCTGACACTGAAGCTTTCTTT. The chain uses TRBV2 and TRBJ1-1; TRBD1 might be the D (5 bases). The CDR3 runs 15 residues. Germline loops: CDR1 SNHLY, CDR2 FYNNEI. Trimming stripped 4 bases from V and 3 bases from J, with 15 bases between.

This clonotype was counted only a few times. The chain has TRBV20-1 and TRBJ2-6; possible D gene TRBD1, 6 bases. In germline, CDR1 is DFQATT, CDR2 SNEGSKA (reference sequence). Trimming took off 3 bases at V and 4 bases at J, with 10 bases between the two ends. CDR3 size: 14 residues. For the CDR3, the DNA is TGCAGTGCTAGGGACAGTGTCGGGGCCAACGTCCTGACTTTC. It translates to CSARDSVGANVLTF.

In this sample, this clonotype turned up many times. This chain connects TRBV7-9 to TRBJ1-5; D is undetermined. Germline loops: CDR1 SEHNR, CDR2 FQNEAQ (reference sequence). Trimming removed 5 bases from V and 4 bases from J, with 9 bases in between. The CDR3 totals 13 residues. This CDR3 is CASSPAQNQPQHF. CDR3 DNA sequence: TGTGCCAGCAGCCCCGCCCAGAATCAGCCCCAGCATTTT.

This chain joins TRBV25-1 and TRBJ1-6, with 7 bases lining up with TRBD1. This CDR3 is built from 16 residues. From germline, CDR1 is MGHDK and CDR2 SYGVNS. Trimming took 6 bases from V and 9 from J; bases not matched to a gene: 14. CDR3 sequence reads: CASRAPGTALGSPLHF. The DNA for the CDR3 is TGTGCCAGCAGGGCGCCTGGGACAGCGCTCGGTTCACCCCTCCACTTT. Full variable domain (outside the CDR3, taken from reference TRBV25-1 and TRBJ1-6): EADIYQTPRYLVIGTGKKITLECSQTMGHDKMYWYQQDPGMELHLIHYSYGVNSTEKGDLSSESTVSRIRTEHFPLTLESARPSHTSQYLCASRAPGTALGSPLHFGNGTRLTVT.

This clonotype was found a few times. As DNA, the CDR3 is TGTGCCAGCAGCACCCGGCGGGATAGCAACTACGAGCAGTACTTC. The encoded protein is CASSTRRDSNYEQYF. The rearrangement uses TRBV5-4 and TRBJ2-7; D may be TRBD2 (6 bases). CDR3 length: 15 residues. V was pared by 4 bases and J by 3 bases, with 17 bases between. CDR1 and CDR2 (germline): SGHNT, YYREEE (reference sequence).

The CDR3 reads CSARTEINNSPLHF. DNA for the CDR3: TGCAGTGCTAGGACCGAGATCAATAATTCACCCCTCCACTTT. This chain connects TRBV20-1 to TRBJ1-6; no definite D call. The CDR3 runs 14 residues. V lost 3 bases and J 5 bases, leaving 11 bases between the germline ends. Germline CDR1 DFQATT, CDR2 SNEGSKA (reference sequence).

This rearrangement joins TRBV10-2 to TRBJ2-5, with 10 nucleotides matching TRBD2. Per the germline V gene, CDR1 is WSHSY and CDR2 is SAAADI. V lost 2 bases and J lost 5; bases outside the gene matches: 14. This CDR3 is 18 amino acids long. The CDR3 nucleotides are TGCGCCAGCAGTGAGATAACTAGCGGGACAGTCGCCCAGGAGACCCAGTACTTC. Protein product: CASSEITSGTVAQETQYF.

This clonotype was recorded a few times. The chain recombines TRBV4-1 with TRBJ2-1; D may be TRBD1 or TRBD2 (5 bases each). The CDR3 is made up of 15 amino acids. Deletions cut 1 base from V and 4 bases from J, with 11 bases between. Germline assignment: CDR1 MGHRA and CDR2 YSYEKL. CDR3 bases: TGCGCCAGCAGCCAAGGAGGGGAGCCTTACAATGAGCAGTTCTTC. This translates into CASSQGGEPYNEQFF.

This chain uses TRBV5-5 with TRBJ2-7; D is unclear. CDR1 SGHKS and CDR2 YYEKEE come from the germline V gene (reference sequence). CDR3 length: 14 residues. Trimming shortened V by 4 bases and J by 4 bases, and 15 bases separated the two germline ends. The CDR3 sequence: CASSVGPDPYEQYF. In DNA form, the CDR3 reads TGTGCCAGCAGCGTAGGACCCGACCCTTACGAGCAGTACTTC. The complete variable domain, with remaining parts taken from reference TRBV5-5 and TRBJ2-7, reads DAGVTQSPTHLIKTRGQQVTLRCSPISGHKSVSWYQQVLGQGPQFIFQYYEKEERGRGNFPDRFSARQFPNYSSELNVNALLLGDSALYLCASSVGPDPYEQYFGPGTRLTVT.

This clonotype was seen many times. The chain uses TRBV12-3 or TRBV12-4 and TRBJ2-3, with 7 bases aligning to TRBD2. This CDR3 has 16 amino acids. J was trimmed by 8 bases and V by 1 base; bases with no gene match: 12. CDR3 sequence: CASSLGGGVASGTQYF. The DNA for the CDR3 is TGTGCCAGCAGTTTAGGGGGGGGAGTTGCATCGGGTACGCAGTATTTT.

This chain joins TRBV29-1 and TRBJ2-2, with D tentatively TRBD1 (6 bases). The V and J ends lost 5 bases and 3 bases respectively, with 10 bases between them. The V gene's germline CDR1 is SQVTM and CDR2 ANQGSEA. The CDR3 totals 13 residues. The CDR3 here is CSVPSGDTGELFF. The CDR3 DNA sequence: TGCAGCGTTCCATCAGGGGACACCGGGGAGCTGTTTTTT.

This clonotype occurred many times. The chain combines TRBV11-2 with TRBJ2-5, with 8 bases that match TRBD1. From germline, CDR1 is SGHAT and CDR2 FQNNGV. After removal of 1 base from V and 5 bases from J, the junction contained 6 bases not matched to a gene. The CDR3 has 15 amino acids. The CDR3 bases are TGTGCCAGCAGCTTAGTCCGGACAGGGCGGGAGACCCAGTACTTC. Protein: CASSLVRTGRETQYF.

This sequence joins TRBV15 and TRBJ2-3; D is unresolved. CDR3 size: 14 residues. Trimming shortened V by 0 bases and J by 2 bases, and 6 bases separated the two germline ends. Germline assignment: CDR1 LNHNV and CDR2 YYDKDF (reference sequence). Here the CDR3 DNA reads TGTGCCACCAGCAGAGAACCGGCCACAGATACGCAGTATTTT. Its translation: CATSREPATDTQYF.

This clonotype occurred a few times. Lacking the conserved final phenylalanine or tryptophan, this CDR3 likely reflects a read error. V and J are TRBV29-1 and TRBJ2-5; D remains unclear. Germline-derived CDR1 and CDR2 are SQVTM and ANQGSEA. The CDR3 runs to 12 residues. Trimming removed 2 bases at V and 7 bases at J, with 11 bases between. CDR3 amino acids: CSVELGPRTQYL. In DNA, the CDR3 is TGCAGCGTTGAATTGGGCCCTCGGACCCAGTACCTC.

This clonotype was seen repeatedly, ten times or more. V is TRBV3-1 and J is TRBJ2-1; D might be TRBD2 (5 bases). The CDR3 extends over 16 amino acids. CDR1 LGHDT and CDR2 YNNKEL come from the germline V gene (reference sequence). V was pared by 0 bases and J by 5 bases, with 14 bases between. Here the CDR3 reads CASSQDGLRVNNEQFF. CDR3 coding DNA: TGTGCCAGCAGCCAAGACGGACTTCGAGTCAACAATGAGCAGTTCTTC.

This clonotype was picked up one time. The V and J genes are TRBV5-1 and TRBJ2-3, with D maybe TRBD1 (8 bases). The germline V and J ends were trimmed by 0 bases and 6 bases, with 14 bases remaining between them. The CDR3 consists of 15 residues. Germline CDR1 SGHRS, CDR2 YFSETQ. The CDR3 spells CASSLGTGRDDTQYF. CDR3 nucleotides: TGCGCCAGCAGCTTGGGGACAGGGAGGGACGATACGCAGTATTTT.

The chain couples TRBV6-1 to TRBJ2-2, with a tentative D call TRBD2 (5 bases). The CDR3 contains 17 residues. Deletions cut 2 bases from V and 0 bases from J, with 13 bases between. Germline lookup yields CDR1 MNHNS and CDR2 SASEGT. The CDR3, as DNA: TGTGCCAGCAGTGAACGGGGTGGTGGGGCGAACACCGGGGAGCTGTTTTTT. It encodes CASSERGGGANTGELFF.

In this sample, this clonotype turned up a few times. The J gene is TRBJ1-1, the V gene TRBV29-1; D ambiguous. The CDR3 is 12 amino acids. CDR1 is SQVTM and CDR2 is ANQGSEA in the germline V gene. V lost 0 bases, J lost 6 bases, and 8 bases lay in between. The CDR3 here is CSVEDRFSEAFF. CDR3 nucleotides: TGCAGCGTTGAAGATCGTTTTTCTGAAGCTTTCTTT.

This clonotype was recorded many times. DNA of the CDR3: TGTGCCAGCAGCTCCGGGGGCTACCAAGAGACCCAGTACTTC. This codes for CASSSGGYQETQYF. The rearrangement uses TRBV7-9 and TRBJ2-5; perhaps D is TRBD1 or TRBD2 (6 bases each). The CDR3 is 14 residues long. CDR1 and CDR2 from the germline V gene are SEHNR and FQNEAQ (reference sequence). Trimming left V 4 bases short and J 0 bases short, with 9 bases between.